The entry below describes one T cell receptor beta chain. Profiling relied on immunoSEQ multiplex PCR, and the TCRdb table lists in-frame clones only, not all of them. Of around 54,000 clones in the sample, about nine tenths were seen once. Trimming removed 4 bases from V and 8 bases from J, with 13 bases in between. Looked up from germline, CDR1 is KGHDR and CDR2 is SFDVKD. The CDR3 runs 14 residues. The record originates from a study of blood T cell repertoires in COVID-19. Sample: peripheral blood. The receptor was derived from a human donor in a cohort sampled during active COVID-19. The rearrangement links TRBV24-1 to TRBJ2-2; D possibly corresponds to TRBD2 (6 bases). The CDR3 nucleotides are TGTGCCACCAGTGACAACGGGAGATCAGGGGAGCTGTTTTTT. Amino acid sequence: CATSDNGRSGELFF.